The T cell receptor beta chain under discussion was sequenced for a study of STAT5B mutations in CD4+ large granular lymphocyte leukemia. Profiled with immunoSEQ multiplex PCR; TCRdb holds only in-frame clones, not every one. Here the sample spans 7,500 to 8,500 clones, around 75% being singletons. The V gene's germline CDR1 is SEHNR and CDR2 FQNEAQ (reference sequence). V shed 5 bases and J shed 9 bases, with 14 bases lying between them. This CDR3 region has 13 residues. Bead-separated CD4+, CD4+CD8+, CD57+ or CD56+ fractions, or PBMC, were used. Source material: PBMCs. The chain recombines TRBV7-9 with TRBJ1-5; tentatively, D is TRBD1 (6 bases). This clonotype was obtained from a woman between 55 and 75 years old with CD4+ T-cell large granular lymphocyte leukemia. The CDR3 DNA is TGTGCCAGCAGCATCGGGGGGCAGGGGCCCCAGCATTTT. Translating gives CASSIGGQGPQHF.